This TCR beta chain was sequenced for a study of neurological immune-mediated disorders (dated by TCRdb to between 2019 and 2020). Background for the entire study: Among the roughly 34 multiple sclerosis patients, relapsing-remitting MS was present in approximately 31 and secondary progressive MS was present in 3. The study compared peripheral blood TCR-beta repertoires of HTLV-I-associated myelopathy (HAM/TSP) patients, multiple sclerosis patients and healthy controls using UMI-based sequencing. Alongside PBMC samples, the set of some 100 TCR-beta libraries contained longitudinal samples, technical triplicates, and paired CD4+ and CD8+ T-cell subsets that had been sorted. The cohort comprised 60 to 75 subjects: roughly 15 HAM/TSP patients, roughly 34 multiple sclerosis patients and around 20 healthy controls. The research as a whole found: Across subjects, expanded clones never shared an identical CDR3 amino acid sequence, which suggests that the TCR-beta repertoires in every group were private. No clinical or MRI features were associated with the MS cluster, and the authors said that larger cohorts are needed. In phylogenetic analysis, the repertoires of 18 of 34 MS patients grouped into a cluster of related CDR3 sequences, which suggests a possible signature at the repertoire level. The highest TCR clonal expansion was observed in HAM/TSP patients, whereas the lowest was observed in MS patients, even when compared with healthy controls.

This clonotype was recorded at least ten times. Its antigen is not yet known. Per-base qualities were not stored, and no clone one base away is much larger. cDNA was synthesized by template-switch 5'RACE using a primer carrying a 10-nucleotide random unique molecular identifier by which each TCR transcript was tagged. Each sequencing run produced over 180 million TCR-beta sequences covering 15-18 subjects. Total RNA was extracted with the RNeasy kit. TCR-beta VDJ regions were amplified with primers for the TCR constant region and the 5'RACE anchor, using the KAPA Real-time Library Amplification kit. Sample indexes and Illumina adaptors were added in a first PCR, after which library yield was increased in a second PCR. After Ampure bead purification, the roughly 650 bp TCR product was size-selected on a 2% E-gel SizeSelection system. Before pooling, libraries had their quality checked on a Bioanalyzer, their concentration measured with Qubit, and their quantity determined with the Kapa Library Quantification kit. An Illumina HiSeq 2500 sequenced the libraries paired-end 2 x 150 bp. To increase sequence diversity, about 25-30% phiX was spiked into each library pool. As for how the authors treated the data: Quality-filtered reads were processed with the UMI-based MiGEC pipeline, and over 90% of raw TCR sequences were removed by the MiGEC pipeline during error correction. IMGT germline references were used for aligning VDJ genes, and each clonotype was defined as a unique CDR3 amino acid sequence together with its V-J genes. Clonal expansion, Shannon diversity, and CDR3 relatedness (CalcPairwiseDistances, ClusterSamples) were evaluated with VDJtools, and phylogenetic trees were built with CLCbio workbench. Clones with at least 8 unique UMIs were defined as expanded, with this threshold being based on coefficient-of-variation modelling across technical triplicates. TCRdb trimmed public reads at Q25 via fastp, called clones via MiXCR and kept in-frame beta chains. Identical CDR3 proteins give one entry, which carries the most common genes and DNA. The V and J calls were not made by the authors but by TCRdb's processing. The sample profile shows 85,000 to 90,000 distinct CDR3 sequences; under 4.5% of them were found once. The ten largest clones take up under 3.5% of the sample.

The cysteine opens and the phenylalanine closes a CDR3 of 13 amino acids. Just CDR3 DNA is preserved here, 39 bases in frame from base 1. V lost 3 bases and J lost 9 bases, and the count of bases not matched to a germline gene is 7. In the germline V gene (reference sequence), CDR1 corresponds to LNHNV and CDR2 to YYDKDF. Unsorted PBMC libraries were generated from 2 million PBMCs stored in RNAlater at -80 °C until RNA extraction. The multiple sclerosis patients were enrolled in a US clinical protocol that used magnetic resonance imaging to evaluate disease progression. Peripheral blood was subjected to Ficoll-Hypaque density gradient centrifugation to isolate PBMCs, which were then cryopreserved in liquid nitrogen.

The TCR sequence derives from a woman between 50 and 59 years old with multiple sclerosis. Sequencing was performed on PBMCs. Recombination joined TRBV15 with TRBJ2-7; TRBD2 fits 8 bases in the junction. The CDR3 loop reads CATSRQRGPVQYF. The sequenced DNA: TGTGCCACCAGCAGGCAGCGGGGGCCTGTGCAGTACTTC.